This T cell receptor beta chain was profiled in a study of shared clonotypes between healthy human individuals. Per the original data handling: Filtering of immunoSEQ junctional sequences could not match full-length read filtering. Only in-frame clones appear in the TCRdb table, and some are missing; sequencing was by immunoSEQ multiplex PCR. The V and J calls and clone size were taken over from that table, and D and trimming were inferred from the DNA. The sample yields over 400,000 clones, 95% to 96% seen once. Each sample came from a Caucasian adult donor living in Nashville, Tennessee. CDR3 length equals 15 residues. The germline V gene encodes CDR1 MNHEY and CDR2 SVGAGI. Of note for this clone: The junction and the germline gene differ at one end; a read error may be behind it.

This chain links TRBV6-5 with TRBJ2-7; D is uncertain. Sequencing was done on a sample of naive CD4+ T cells sorted from blood. Subset described: CD45RA+ positively selected. The clonotype was recovered from a woman in her 30s in good health. CDR3: CASSYSRLFSHEQYF. The CDR3 DNA follows: TGTGCCAGCAGTTACAGTAGGTTATTCTCCCACGAGCAGTACTTC.